This T cell receptor beta chain was sequenced for a study of cytomegalovirus exposure and HLA in healthy donors. Primers included in the PCR were 60 Vbeta and 13 Jbeta primers. TCRdb keeps only in-frame clones here, not all; method: immunoSEQ multiplex PCR. The data hold some 160,000 clones, with 75% to 80% observed a single time. CDR3 length: 16 amino acids. Trimming removed 4 bases from V and 8 bases from J; junction bases left unmatched: 14. Germline V CDR1 and CDR2: MNHEY, SMNVEV (reference sequence). Sequences were obtained from PBMCs. This chain joins TRBV27 and TRBJ2-1, with 7 bases matching TRBD2. The receptor's source is a woman between 40 and 50 years old in good health and CMV-seronegative. The CDR3 reads CASSSQLAPRLYEQFF. As DNA, the CDR3 is TGTGCCAGCAGTTCTCAACTAGCGCCCCGCCTATATGAGCAGTTCTTC.